The rows below give T cell receptor beta chains drawn from one sample of a study of cytomegalovirus exposure and HLA in healthy donors. Sequencing used immunoSEQ multiplex PCR; TCRdb keeps in-frame clones, though not all of them. The sample lists 55,000 to 70,000 clones; around nine tenths were seen once. What was sequenced was PBMCs. The receptors originated from a woman aged 25 to 45 in good health and CMV-seronegative. Each CDR3 is given with its conserved first and last residue. D genes are given only for firm matches.

v_call d_call cdr3_aa
TRBV28 NA CASSTTGYGYTF
TRBV19 NA CACPDEGAPHEQYF
TRBV4-2 TRBD2 CASSQEVSGLGAYNEQFF
TRBV30 NA CAWSEWGVGPYGYTF
TRBV5-4 NA CASSLEQGNTEAFF
TRBV18 TRBD1 CASSPQGQDLPPNTGELFF
TRBV13 TRBD2 CASSIGTTDTQYF
TRBV7-9 TRBD1 CASSSPPGTGIDTGELFF
TRBV6-6 NA CASSSGAYGYTF
TRBV9 TRBD2 CASSVGFREGYQETQYF
TRBV6-1 NA CASSGVRDTGRWSEAFF
TRBV7-8 NA CASSSTYRDEQYF
TRBV23-1 NA CASSLGQPQHF
TRBV28 TRBD1 CASSLLIVSGTGLFGYTF
TRBV5-1 TRBD2 CASSLGLAGTDTQYF
TRBV5-4 NA CASSFRPGMNTGELFF
TRBV19 TRBD2 CASSTGTSGPQETQYF